This T cell receptor beta chain was recovered during a study of T cell responses to AZD1222 COVID-19 vaccine (dated by TCRdb to the early 2020s). As for the study more broadly: AZD1222 recipients with second doses at about 4 weeks or about 12 weeks were pooled, because spike-specific TCR depth and breadth did not differ between schedules. TCR sequencing covered more than 230 trial participants: 200 to 220 given two doses of AZD1222 and 26 given two doses of MenACWY control vaccine. Trial participants were enrolled into age subgroups of 18-55, 56-69 and 70-plus years, which contained 148, 28 and 57 TCR-sequenced participants, respectively. What the authors observed across the whole study: The whole spike protein was spanned by vaccine-associated CD4 TCRs, and dominant responses were seen in regions 160-218 and 743-854. Because no day 14 peak-response samples were available, the repertoires could be characterized only after the peak T cell response. Reportedly, close to half of the unique spike-specific TCRs recognized epitopes lying outside the regions that are mutated in the B.1.351 and B.1.1.7 variants. Only 5 to 7 AZD1222 recipients were SARS-CoV-2 seropositive at baseline, limiting conclusions about previously exposed vaccinees. The 56-69-year group was small, and its depth increase did not reach significance, likely because of low power. A significant rise in spike-specific TCR breadth and depth was observed after two AZD1222 doses relative to day 0 and relative to MenACWY recipients. Participants were mostly white British and included more females than males, and it was suggested by the authors that clonal diversity may have been underestimated.

The CDR3 regions of human TCRbeta chains were subjected to immunosequencing. On the study's bioinformatics: TCRs in the repertoires were compared against a reference library of SARS-CoV-2-specific TCRs that had been generated with the MIRA antigen-specificity platform. Breadth meant the fraction of unique TCRs that were SARS-CoV-2-associated, whereas depth meant the fraction of total T cells that were SARS-CoV-2-associated. Using the MIRA data, each spike-specific TCR was assigned both to the spike region to which the TCR was reactive and to a CD4 or CD8 class. Log10-transformed breadth and depth values were compared by one-way ANOVA with Sidak's multiple comparisons tests. TCRdb provides this immuneACCESS table in a form limited to in-frame rearrangements. Some clones are lacking; in checked studies, under half of them reflect an unresolved V gene, and why the rest are absent is not known. That table gives V, J and clone size, and the DNA gave D and trimming. The sample table lists 120,000 or so clones, under 85% of them with a count of one. The ten largest clones take up approximately 6.6% of the sample.

The time point label on this specimen signifies: baseline before first vaccination. Vaccinee samples were obtained from the UK trials COV001 and COV002, which included a single-blind randomized controlled phase 2/3 trial of AZD1222 (ChAdOx1 nCoV-19) in healthy adults. Trial participant PBMC samples were collected at day 0 and day 28 after the second dose for TCRbeta chain sequencing. In the germline V gene, CDR1 corresponds to MDHEN and CDR2 to SYDVKM. Unmatched junction bases come to 5, with V trimmed by 6 bases and J by 5 bases. Including the terminal cysteine and phenylalanine, the CDR3 comprises 13 residues. Only the CDR3 DNA is retained, 39 bases long and in frame from the first base. Turning to this clone: The antigen this receptor binds is unknown. No much larger clone exists at a distance of one base, and base qualities are not known.

The V gene is TRBV28 and the J gene is TRBJ2-5; the junction holds 8 bases that match TRBD1. The sample in question was peripheral blood, obtained on day 0 of AZD1222 vaccination. The clonotype was recovered from an adult in good health. The CDR3 reads as follows: CASSSGGSETQYF. The nucleotides read TGTGCCAGCAGCTCAGGGGGCTCGGAGACCCAGTACTTC.